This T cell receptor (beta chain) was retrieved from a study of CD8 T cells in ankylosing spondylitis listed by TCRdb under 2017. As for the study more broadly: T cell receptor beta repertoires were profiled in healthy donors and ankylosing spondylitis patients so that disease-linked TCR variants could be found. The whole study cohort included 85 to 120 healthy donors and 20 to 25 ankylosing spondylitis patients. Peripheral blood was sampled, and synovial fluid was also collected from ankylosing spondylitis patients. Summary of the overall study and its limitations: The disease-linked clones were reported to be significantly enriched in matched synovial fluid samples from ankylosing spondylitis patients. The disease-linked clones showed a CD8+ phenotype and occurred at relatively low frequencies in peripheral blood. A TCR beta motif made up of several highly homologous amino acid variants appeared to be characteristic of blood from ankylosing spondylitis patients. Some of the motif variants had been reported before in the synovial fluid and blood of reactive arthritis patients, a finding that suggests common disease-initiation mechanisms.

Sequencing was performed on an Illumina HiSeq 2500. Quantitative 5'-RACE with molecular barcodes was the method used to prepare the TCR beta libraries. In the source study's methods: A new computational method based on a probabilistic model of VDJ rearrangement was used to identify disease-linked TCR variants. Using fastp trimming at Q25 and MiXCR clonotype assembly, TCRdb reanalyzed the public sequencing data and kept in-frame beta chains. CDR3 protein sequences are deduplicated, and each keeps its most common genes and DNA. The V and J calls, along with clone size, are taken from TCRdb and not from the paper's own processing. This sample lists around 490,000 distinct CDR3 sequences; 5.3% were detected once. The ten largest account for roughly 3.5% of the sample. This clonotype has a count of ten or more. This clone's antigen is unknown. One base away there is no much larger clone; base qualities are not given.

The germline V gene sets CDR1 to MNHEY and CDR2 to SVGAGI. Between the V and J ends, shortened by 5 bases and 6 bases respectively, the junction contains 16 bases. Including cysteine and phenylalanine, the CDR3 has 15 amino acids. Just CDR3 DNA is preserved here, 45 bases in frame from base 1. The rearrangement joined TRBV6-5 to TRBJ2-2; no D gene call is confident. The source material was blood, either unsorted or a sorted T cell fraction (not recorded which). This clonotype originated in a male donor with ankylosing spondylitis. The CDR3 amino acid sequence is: CASSLSRALAGELFF. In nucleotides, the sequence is TGTGCCAGCAGTCTATCTCGGGCATTGGCCGGGGAGCTGTTTTTT.